Listed below are T cell receptor beta chains from one sample, sequenced in a study of spatial heterogeneity in lung cancer. From the 5' RACE reads, TCRdb called clonotypes with MiXCR, one entry per CDR3 protein. Among roughly 16,000 distinct CDR3 sequences listed, 6.8% were seen once. Sample: lung tumor tissue, taken at surgery. Every receptor here comes from a female donor with early-stage non-small cell lung cancer. CDR3s leave out the opening cysteine and the closing phenylalanine or tryptophan. Each record gives: CDR3 protein, clone size, V gene, J gene. Part of the rows lack a size; the others show once, few, many or a class for expanded clones.

CDR3: SARDPTSGLYEQY; size: many; V: TRBV20-1; J: TRBJ2-7
CDR3: ASSPFSYEQY; size: medium-sized; V: TRBV7-9; J: TRBJ2-7
CDR3: ASSFYDRDTEAF; size: many; V: TRBV9; J: TRBJ1-1
CDR3: ASSYRGDTEAF; size: many; V: TRBV5-1; J: TRBJ1-1
CDR3: ASSFTSEPYEQY; size: few; V: TRBV28; J: TRBJ2-7
CDR3: ASSYGGSTYEQY; size: many; V: TRBV6-5; J: TRBJ2-7
CDR3: ASSLEGFAYGYT; size: medium-sized; V: TRBV5-1; J: TRBJ1-2
CDR3: ASSRQGTEAF; size: -; V: TRBV6-5; J: TRBJ1-1
CDR3: ASSPGTSGGNEQF; size: few; V: TRBV7-2; J: TRBJ2-1
CDR3: ASSSLPLDRDHTEAF; size: many; V: TRBV7-3; J: TRBJ1-1
CDR3: ASSRYRGVADTQY; size: many; V: TRBV12-3/TRBV12-4; J: TRBJ2-3
CDR3: ASSGGRGTGDEQF; size: medium-sized; V: TRBV5-1; J: TRBJ2-1
CDR3: ASSLGTGDVEQF; size: -; V: TRBV7-7; J: TRBJ2-1
CDR3: ASSLGPGAGRTYEQY; size: many; V: TRBV5-6; J: TRBJ2-7
CDR3: SARPPEAF; size: many; V: TRBV20-1; J: TRBJ1-1
CDR3: ASKAEYNEQF; size: many; V: TRBV6-5; J: TRBJ2-1
CDR3: ASIYLADSNQPQH; size: many; V: TRBV6-6; J: TRBJ1-5
CDR3: ASSSTSPSEQF; size: many; V: TRBV7-2; J: TRBJ2-1
CDR3: ASPQGDGTEAF; size: large; V: TRBV7-9; J: TRBJ1-1
CDR3: ASSSLDRAEDGYT; size: many; V: TRBV11-2; J: TRBJ1-2
CDR3: ASSPRQGAETQY; size: many; V: TRBV28; J: TRBJ2-5
CDR3: ASTVGVGSTNEKLF; size: -; V: TRBV2; J: TRBJ1-4
CDR3: ASRTTGETQY; size: -; V: TRBV2; J: TRBJ2-5
CDR3: ASSFNRGGGTDTQY; size: many; V: TRBV28; J: TRBJ2-3
CDR3: ASSLRGTTGELF; size: -; V: TRBV11-3; J: TRBJ2-2
CDR3: ASTPSGIPYEQY; size: few; V: TRBV28; J: TRBJ2-7